This T cell receptor (beta chain) originates from a study of shared clonotypes between healthy human individuals. At the level of the study: Each donor contributed plates that comprised three CD4 naive, three CD4 memory, two CD8 naive and one CD8 memory. The study's findings and limits: The researchers took only blood, and tissue repertoires probably look different.

Naive CD4+ cells were CD45RA-selected; the remaining cells were memory. With respect to this clone: Antigen specificity is unknown. The same CDR3 arises from other DNA sequences in this sample as well.

Several immunoSEQ plates held equal portions of the genomic DNA taken from each subset. The protocol was immunoSEQ multiplex PCR, while the TCRdb copy is restricted to in-frame clones and leaves out a portion. The sample yields around 2.1 million clones, roughly 95% seen once. CDR1 is MNHEY, CDR2 SVGAGI, per germline. Deletions cut 6 bases from V and 4 bases from J, with 13 bases between. The CDR3 sequence is 14 residues long. Input material: naive CD4+ T cells sorted from blood. Subset given: CD45RA+ positively selected. The sequence was collected from a man aged 18-30 years in good health. The genes are TRBV6-5 and TRBJ1-5, with D unclear. CDR3 residues: CASSPTGINQPQHF. CDR3 DNA sequence: TGTGCCAGCAGCCCAACCGGGATTAATCAGCCCCAGCATTTT.